Listed below are T cell receptor beta chains from one sample, sequenced in a study of blood T cell repertoires in COVID-19. Some clones are missing from TCRdb's copy, which holds only in-frame ones; the method was immunoSEQ multiplex PCR. The sample contains 59,000 or so clones, 75% to 90% of which appear only once. Sequencing was performed on peripheral blood. The receptors were sampled from a human donor in a cohort sampled during active COVID-19. Both conserved end residues are part of each CDR3. D genes are given only for firm matches. Some rows mark clone size as missing; the rest say once, few, many or name a class of expanded clone.

V	J	D	size	DNA	CDR3
TRBV6-5	TRBJ1-2	NA	medium-sized	TGTGCCAGCAGTTACCAACGATCGTACAGGGCTGGCTACACCTTC	CASSYQRSYRAGYTF
TRBV18	TRBJ2-6	TRBD1	NA	TGTGCCAGCTCCGCGACAGGGGTTGGGGCCAACGTCCTGACTTTC	CASSATGVGANVLTF
TRBV19	TRBJ2-7	NA	NA	TGTGCCAGTAGTCTAAGACTAACCTACGAGCAGTACTTC	CASSLRLTYEQYF
TRBV5-1	TRBJ2-3	NA	NA	TGCGCCAGCCAGGGGGGCTTCCGCACAGATACGCAGTATTTT	CASQGGFRTDTQYF
TRBV7-2	TRBJ2-3	TRBD2	NA	TGTGCCAGCAGCCCGGGACTAGCGGGGGGAGAAGGGCAGTATTTT	CASSPGLAGGEGQYF
TRBV6-5	TRBJ2-2	TRBD1	once	TGTGCCAGCTCCCGACAGGGATATACCGGGGAGCTGTTTTTT	CASSRQGYTGELFF
TRBV30	TRBJ1-1	NA	NA	TGTGCCTGGAGAAGGGGCCTGAACACTGAAGCTTTCTTT	CAWRRGLNTEAFF
TRBV24-1	TRBJ1-1	NA	NA	TGTGCCACCGCTCCCGCAGGGGTCAACACTGAAGCTTTCTTT	CATAPAGVNTEAFF
TRBV4-1	TRBJ1-2	TRBD1	NA	TGCGCCAGCAGCACCGGGACAGGGGATGGCTACACCTTC	CASSTGTGDGYTF
TRBV18	TRBJ2-1	TRBD2	NA	TGTGCCAGCTCACCAAACGGGGGGGGACACAATGAGCAGTTCTTC	CASSPNGGGHNEQFF
TRBV5-4	TRBJ2-1	NA	few	TGTGCCAGCAGCACAGATGAGTATGAGCAGTTCTTC	CASSTDEYEQFF
TRBV4-3	TRBJ2-2	TRBD2	NA	TGCGCCAGCAGCCAAGAGGTTAGCGGGGGGGAGGAGACCGGGGAGCTGTTTTTT	CASSQEVSGGEETGELFF
TRBV11-2	TRBJ2-3	NA	NA	TGTGCCAGCTCCACTAGTGCCCGGACGTATACGCAGTATTTT	CASSTSARTYTQYF
TRBV11-2	TRBJ2-2	TRBD2	NA	TGTGCCAGCAGCCCTAGCGGGGGGGGAACCGGGGAGCTGTTTTTT	CASSPSGGGTGELFF
TRBV21-1	TRBJ2-5	NA	NA	TGTGCCAGAGAATCCGGACAGGGCTTGGAGACCCAGTACTTC	CARESGQGLETQYF
TRBV19	TRBJ1-6	NA	NA	TGTGCCAGTAGTTTTATCAATTCACCCCTCCACTTT	CASSFINSPLHF
TRBV6-5	TRBJ2-7	TRBD2	NA	TGTGCCAGCAGTTACGGGCCGGGGGGCTACGAGCAGTACTTC	CASSYGPGGYEQYF
TRBV3-1/TRBV3-2	TRBJ1-2	NA	NA	TGTGCCAGCATGAAGCGGGGCGACTATGGCTACACCTTC	CASMKRGDYGYTF
TRBV6-6	TRBJ2-2	NA	NA	TGTGCCAGCAGTCCCGCTAATCCTGCGAACACCGGGGAGCTGTTTTTT	CASSPANPANTGELFF
TRBV7-2	TRBJ2-1	TRBD2	NA	TGTGCCAGCAGCTTAACAGTCGGCGGGGGGAGGGATGAGCAGTTCTTC	CASSLTVGGGRDEQFF
TRBV30	TRBJ1-1	NA	NA	TGTGCCTGGAGTGGCCCAGTAAACACTGAAGCTTTCTTT	CAWSGPVNTEAFF
TRBV18	TRBJ2-7	TRBD1	NA	TGTGCCAGCTCATCGGGACAGGGCTACGAGCAGTACTTC	CASSSGQGYEQYF
TRBV7-2	TRBJ2-2	TRBD2	NA	TGTGCCAGCAGCTTGACTAGCGCGGTCACCGGGGAGCTGTTTTTT	CASSLTSAVTGELFF
TRBV5-1	TRBJ2-3	NA	NA	TGCGCCAGCAGCGCGGGACAGTTAACAGATACGCAGTATTTT	CASSAGQLTDTQYF
TRBV7-2	TRBJ2-7	NA	NA	TGTGCCAGCAGCTCGGCAAGTGGTAGAGGGGAGCAGTACTTC	CASSSASGRGEQYF
TRBV6-5	TRBJ2-7	TRBD1	NA	TGTGCCAGCAGTTCCGGACAGGGTGGCTACGAGCAGTACTTC	CASSSGQGGYEQYF
TRBV2	TRBJ2-7	NA	NA	TGTGCCAGCAGACCTATAGACGGAGGGCGTTTGGCCGAGCAGTACTTC	CASRPIDGGRLAEQYF
TRBV6-5	TRBJ2-3	TRBD2	once	TGTGCCAGCAGTTTCACTAGCGGGGGGAGGAATACGCAGTATTTT	CASSFTSGGRNTQYF
TRBV27	TRBJ2-5	TRBD2	NA	TGTGCCAGCAGTTTATCTTCGACTAGCGGGGTGCAGACCCAGTACTTC	CASSLSSTSGVQTQYF
TRBV15	TRBJ1-2	TRBD1	NA	TGTGCCACCAGCAGAGGAGGGACAGCCTATGGCTACACCTTC	CATSRGGTAYGYTF
TRBV6-2/TRBV6-3	TRBJ1-1	NA	NA	TGTGCCAGCAGTCATTCCCAGGGTCCTTTGGCTTTT	CASSHSQGPLAF
TRBV7-2	TRBJ2-3	TRBD2	once	TGTGCCAGCAGCTTCTCTAGCGGGGGCACAGATACGCAGTATTTT	CASSFSSGGTDTQYF
TRBV2	TRBJ2-2	NA	NA	TGTGCCAGCAGTGTCTTAGGGGCGGGGACCGGGGAGCTGTTTTTT	CASSVLGAGTGELFF
TRBV4-2	TRBJ1-6	NA	NA	TGTGCCAGCAGCCAAATTCCGTCAGGGGATTATAATTCACCCCTCCACTTT	CASSQIPSGDYNSPLHF
TRBV11-3	TRBJ2-1	TRBD2	NA	TGTGCCAGCAGCTTTAGAACGGGGGGGCTCAATGAGCAGTTCTTC	CASSFRTGGLNEQFF
TRBV4-2	TRBJ2-5	TRBD2	NA	TGTGCCAGCAGGCATTCGTCGACTAGCGCCCAAGAGACCCAGTACTTC	CASRHSSTSAQETQYF
TRBV10-3	TRBJ2-1	TRBD2	NA	TGTGCCATAGGACTAGCGGGAGTCAATGAGCAGTTCTTC	CAIGLAGVNEQFF
TRBV19	TRBJ1-2	TRBD1	once	TGTGCCAGTAGTATTTGGGACAGGACTCACTATGGCTACACCTTC	CASSIWDRTHYGYTF
TRBV29-1	TRBJ1-1	NA	NA	TGCAGCGCGGCACGACTCTTAAGATCGGACACTGAAGCTTTCTTT	CSAARLLRSDTEAFF
TRBV6-1	TRBJ1-4	TRBD1	NA	TGTGCCAGCAGTGGTCGGGACAGGGGGCGAGTAAGGGAAAAACTGTTTTTT	CASSGRDRGRVREKLFF
TRBV3-1/TRBV3-2	TRBJ2-3	NA	NA	TGTGCCAGCAGCCAAGCGCGGGTGAGCACAGATACGCAGTATTTT	CASSQARVSTDTQYF
TRBV5-6	TRBJ1-1	NA	NA	TGTGCCAGCAGCTTTATCCAGACGGGTTCTGAAGCTTTCTTT	CASSFIQTGSEAFF